This entry describes one T cell receptor (beta chain). The target of this receptor is not known. No base quality information exists; no much larger clone differs at one position. The cohort comprised fewer than 750 healthy bone marrow donors. All cohort members were sampled while nominally healthy, although unrecorded immune exposures were likely present. The donor tested CMV seropositive and was one of the 289 seropositive cohort members. Every donor gave a peripheral blood sample, and the peripheral blood mononuclear cells from that sample were used for TCR beta sequencing. Genomic DNA was extracted from the blood cell samples with the Qiagen DNeasy Blood Extraction Kit. Library prep was done by the immunoSEQ multiplex PCR assay. For the multiplex PCR, a mixture combining 60 forward primers for TCR Vbeta segments and 13 reverse primers for TCR Jbeta segments was used. The CDR3 region of rearranged TCR beta genes was amplified from genomic DNA with a multiplex PCR assay. Amplified TCR beta libraries were sequenced as 87-base-pair reads on the Illumina HiSeq System. Regarding the original processing steps: Across the 500 to 750 repertoires, a later analysis counted some 80 million unique TCR beta chains, around 11 million of which were shared by at least two donors. Raw reads were error-corrected and collapsed into unique sequences by a nearest-neighbor algorithm in which closely related sequences were merged to remove PCR and sequencing errors. Alignment of CDR3 sequences to IMGT reference sequences was used to assign V, D and J gene segments. Each retained sequence needed at least a six-nucleotide match to both a V gene segment and a J gene segment. Rearrangements were called productive when the CDR3 lacked stop codons and stayed in frame with V and J; all others were non-productive. CDR3 was defined according to IMGT convention as the region running from the second conserved V-encoded cysteine to the conserved J-encoded phenylalanine. The earlier analysis of some 580 of the donors excluded any sequence lacking an unambiguous match to a single V gene segment. In an earlier analysis of several hundred of the donors, a V segment was called functional when productive rearrangements were above 56.7%, and segregating when the standard deviation between donors exceeded 5%. A statistical classification framework was built for diagnosing cytomegalovirus status from the catalog of TCR beta chain sequences. In a later analysis, V and J genes were assigned by comparing TCR nucleotide sequences against IMGT/GENE-DB human TR gene sequences. In a later analysis, CDR3 sequences and most-parsimonious VDJ recombination scenarios were assigned using the TCRdist pipeline. In a later analysis, every TCR beta chain was defined by the combination of its CDR3 amino acid sequence and its V-gene family, and reads without a unique V-gene family were dropped. As a way to deal with suspected cross-contamination and a sequencing artifact, a later analysis dropped approximately 570 nucleotide sequences that were highly shared and had low generation probability. For each public chain, a later analysis derived a clonal expansion index from normalized ranks of inferred template counts within each repertoire. A later analysis computed generation probabilities with a VDJ recombination model fitted to out-of-frame rearrangements, and checked the results against IGoR. Hypergeometric tests were used in a later analysis to score TCR-TCR, TCR-HLA and TCR-CMV co-occurrence, with a repertoire-size bias correction applied to the TCR pairs. In a later analysis, false discovery rates were estimated by permuting HLA or CMV assignments 20 times. A later analysis grouped co-occurring TCRs with DBSCAN, adding TCRdist sequence similarity when clustering within HLA-allele-positive subsets. Repertoires with fewer than 30,000 or more than 120,000 public chains, plus five repertoires with anomalous nucleotide sharing, were excluded from co-occurrence clustering. TCRdb took over this immuneACCESS table, retaining in-frame rearrangements with V and J assigned. Such tables are incomplete; in checked studies, under half of the missing clones stem from an unresolved V gene, and the remainder is unexplained. V, J and clone size were drawn from that table, and D and trimming were deduced from the DNA. The sample contains 210,000 or so clones, roughly 80% of them found a single time. The ten top clones hold 2% to 2.5% of the sample.

The entry originates in a study of cytomegalovirus exposure and HLA in healthy donors (dated by TCRdb to the late 2010s). Study-level background: An earlier analysis of several hundred of the donors reported 250 to 300 Gb of sequence data and roughly 100 million unique TCR beta sequences from some 180 million T cells. Roughly 290 gigabases of sequencing data and around 90 million unique TCR sequences made up an early release that covered under 750 HLA-typed donors. The genetic ancestry cluster associated with self-reported Caucasian donors included about 84% of the 398 genotyped donors. The aim of the study was to test whether cataloging public T cell receptors could identify signatures of past pathogen exposure. The study profiled the T cell repertoires of approximately 700 subjects by immunosequencing and related them to cytomegalovirus serostatus. Along with the roughly 670-subject first cohort, a separate validation cohort of over a hundred different subjects was used. High-throughput TCR immunosequencing, statistical association of individual TCRs with disease status, and machine learning were combined to predict cytomegalovirus infection status. A later analysis re-analyzed previously published TCR beta repertoires from roughly 690 donors and added high-resolution HLA genotyping to study TCR occurrence patterns. In the later analysis, no new phenotypic data were used to find candidate immune exposures; instead, reliance was placed on TCR beta sequences and their occurrence across donors. An earlier analysis of nearly 600 of the donors applied high-throughput TCR beta sequencing to assess whether each TCR beta V gene segment acted as functional or pseudogenic. Donor age, sex, ethnicity and CMV serostatus were compiled alongside the repertoire data. A later genetic analysis used genome-wide SNP genotypes for about three fifths of the 666 donors, treating that subset as a discovery cohort. Every repertoire in the discovery cohort had been generated on one and the same sequencing platform. Class I and class II HLA loci were covered by the typing at four-digit resolution. Typing coverage differed by locus: A, B, C, DRB1 and DQB1 were typed in about 629-640 donors, DQA1 in about 500, DPA1 in approximately 600, and DPB1 in around 440. About five DR-DQ haplotypes were handled as single units for association and clustering because linkage in the cohort was strong. On average, 235,054 unique TCR beta nucleotide sequences were sequenced per donor among roughly 430 genotyped donors of the cohort, with approximately 18% of those sequences being non-productive. Findings and caveats that apply to the study as a whole: Most CMV-associated TCR beta chains appeared to be HLA-restricted in a later analysis, and the HLA associations seemed to be driven largely by CMV exposure. A later analysis found that HLA-associated TCR beta chains were more clonally expanded and had lower generation probabilities than equally common non-associated chains. The 87-base-pair reads could not distinguish some IMGT-functional V segments, including TRBV6-2 and TRBV6-3, so those segments were excluded. Sequencing depth was assumed to be roughly uniform across donors in the presence/absence analyses, though that assumption may not hold. The earlier analysis of approximately 590 of the donors excluded roughly 17 rarely observed V segments, including chromosome 9 orphons, because counts were too low. Across donors, most TCR sequences were observed very rarely, whereas some public TCRs were present in many individuals. Several of the top co-occurrence clusters appeared to be linked to parvovirus B19, influenza, CMV and Epstein-Barr virus, according to a later analysis. The study gave a list of over 150 TCR beta chains associated with cytomegalovirus. Cytomegalovirus status was reported to be diagnosed by the classifier with high specificity and sensitivity in both the original and validation cohorts. Strong co-occurrence of HLA alleles, especially DR and DQ, made assigning TCR associations to individual alleles difficult. For the cohort, immune exposure information was limited to CMV serostatus. In an earlier analysis of about 600 of the donors, most TCR beta V segments appeared in productive rearrangements about 87% or about 30% of the time, broadly matching IMGT annotations. According to a later genetic analysis, donors in an Asian-associated ancestry cluster had fewer N-insertions in productive TCRs than the approximately 650-donor mean. Because HLA typing was unavailable for some donors at each locus, only the typed subset was used in association tests. The authors suggested that the approach could potentially be extended to other disease states and immunological phenotypes. An association between a missense DCLRE1C variant and V-gene and J-gene trimming of TCR beta chains was found in a later genetic analysis and replicated in an independent cohort. Linkage disequilibrium might explain the correlated functional status among segregating V segments, but an unknown experimental factor could not be ruled out. In this cohort, only TCR beta chains were sequenced, and detectable features were limited by the absence of alpha or paired-chain data. A further reported finding was that TCR beta sequences accurately predicted the HLA-A and HLA-B alleles for most subjects in the first cohort. In a later analysis, TCR association rates were found to vary across HLA loci, with the most associated TCRs seen for DRB1 alleles and the fewest for HLA-C alleles. In a later analysis, some 18,000 TCR beta sequences were associated with specific HLA alleles at a false discovery rate of 0.05. A group of highly shared sequence variants was considered likely to be a technical artifact of the sequencing pipeline. A few of the identified cytomegalovirus-associated TCR beta chains were confirmed in vitro to be specific for cytomegalovirus antigens.

Its CDR3 holds 16 amino acids, cysteine through phenylalanine. The sequence is cut down to CDR3 DNA, 48 bases in frame from base 1. Clipping removes 6 bases from V and 4 bases from J, with 8 as the unmatched junction base count. Via the germline V gene (reference sequence), CDR1 is MNHEY and CDR2 SMNVEV. This chain is built from TRBV27 and TRBJ2-1; a stretch of 11 junction bases matches TRBD2. This receptor was identified in a woman aged 25 to 39 in good health and CMV-seropositive. The sample consisted of PBMCs. CDR3 reads: CASRYQGLAAYNEQFF. The DNA is as follows: TGTGCCAGCAGATACCAGGGACTAGCGGCTTACAATGAGCAGTTCTTC.